These 8 T cell receptor beta chains share one sample of origin, sequenced in a study of blood T cell repertoires in COVID-19. Assay used: immunoSEQ multiplex PCR; TCRdb lists only in-frame clones, some missing. The profile covers under 250,000 clones, with around four fifths appearing a single time and over 5.5% taken by the ten largest. Input material: peripheral blood. The source of these receptors is a woman aged 55-70 years with active or convalescent COVID-19.

V gene TRBV5-6 combines with J gene TRBJ2-1; 9 bases fit TRBD1. CDR1 is SGHDT, CDR2 YYEEEE, per germline. CDR3 length: 14 amino acids. V dropped 4 bases and J dropped 14; count of bases not matched to a gene: 13. The CDR3 DNA is TGTGCCAGCAGCGCCGGCCGGGACAGGGACTCTAAGTTCTTC. Protein sequence: CASSAGRDRDSKFF.

The chain is built from TRBV2 and TRBJ1-2; perhaps TRBD1 as D (5 bases). This CDR3 region has 18 residues. CDR1 and CDR2 from the germline V gene are SNHLY and FYNNEI. V lost 7 bases and J lost 3, with 27 bases in between. CDR3 protein: CASTLVGEILKEDYGYTF. In DNA form, the CDR3 reads TGTGCCAGCACCTTAGTAGGGGAAATCTTAAAAGAAGACTATGGCTACACCTTC.

The chain is built from TRBV7-9 and TRBJ1-3; D remains ambiguous. This CDR3 is 16 amino acids long. V lost 5 bases and J lost 0, with 14 bases in between. Germline V gene data show CDR1 as SEHNR and CDR2 as FQNEAQ (reference sequence). The CDR3 is CASSPSSAHSGNTIYF. Here the CDR3 DNA reads TGTGCCAGCAGCCCGTCGAGTGCTCACTCTGGAAACACCATATATTTT.

The chain combines TRBV5-6 with TRBJ2-7; the match to TRBD2 covers 11 bases. Germline loops: CDR1 SGHDT, CDR2 YYEEEE. The V segment lost 4 bases and the J segment 6 bases; nucleotides outside the gene matches: 12. The CDR3 is 16 residues long. This CDR3 is CASSPLGLAGVVEQYF. The CDR3 region has the DNA TGTGCCAGCAGCCCCCTTGGACTAGCGGGCGTCGTCGAGCAGTACTTC.

The V gene is TRBV6-5, the J gene TRBJ2-3; D call uncertain. The CDR3 extends over 15 amino acids. V was shortened by 10 bases and J by 2 bases, with 19 bases between the two germline ends. Germline values: CDR1 MNHEY, CDR2 SVGAGI. CDR3 sequence (DNA): TGTGCCACCCAATTGGTGGTCGAGGTCACAGATACGCAGTATTTT. Protein product: CATQLVVEVTDTQYF.

The chain carries TRBV4-1 and TRBJ1-6, with D possibly TRBD1 on 6 matching bases. CDR1 MGHRA and CDR2 YSYEKL come from the germline V gene. This CDR3 spans 15 amino acids. The V and J ends lost 3 bases and 3 bases respectively, with 9 bases between them. CDR3 loop: CASSQGTNYNSPLHF. The CDR3 DNA follows: TGCGCCAGCAGCCAGGGGACAAACTATAATTCACCCCTCCACTTT.

The V gene is TRBV7-8, the J gene TRBJ2-5, with D perhaps matching TRBD2 (6 bases). This CDR3 region has 16 residues. Germline values: CDR1 SGHVS, CDR2 FQNEAQ. The ends were cut back, 3 bases at V and 1 base at J, with 15 bases in the middle. As DNA, the CDR3 is TGTGCCAGCAGCTTGGGACGGGGACTCTCCCAAGAGACCCAGTACTTC. This codes for CASSLGRGLSQETQYF. The whole variable domain, remainder taken from reference TRBV7-8 and TRBJ2-5, is GAGVSQSPRYKVAKRGQDVALRCDPISGHVSLFWYQQALGQGPEFLTYFQNEAQLDKSGLPSDRFFAERPEGSVSTLKIQRTQQEDSAVYLCASSLGRGLSQETQYFGPGTRLLVL.

The chain employs TRBV30 and TRBJ2-1; possibly TRBD2 for D (6 bases). This CDR3 region has 13 residues. The germline V gene encodes CDR1 GTSNPN and CDR2 SVGIG (reference sequence). With 8 bases removed from V and 2 bases from J, the gap between germline ends came to 13 bases. CDR3 bases: TGTGCCGCCTCCGGGACTGCCTACAATGAGCAGTTCTTC. It yields the protein CAASGTAYNEQFF.